These T cell receptor beta chains were read from a single sample in a study of T cells after yellow fever vaccination. From the 5' RACE reads, TCRdb called clonotypes with MiXCR, one entry per CDR3 protein. This sample has 150,000 to 200,000 distinct CDR3 sequences, with approximately 6% found just once. The sequencing used CD4+ T cells sorted from PBMCs, collected on the day of the first yellow fever vaccination. The receptors originated from a man aged 18 to 35 who received the YFV17D yellow fever vaccine. CDR3s include the opening cysteine and the closing phenylalanine or tryptophan. The order of the fields is clone size, V gene, J gene, D gene, CDR3 length, CDR3 DNA, CDR3 protein. The D gene is left open where the match is weak. Part of the rows lack a size; the others show once, few, many or a class for expanded clones.

clone size: many; V gene: TRBV5-1; J gene: TRBJ2-5; D gene: NA; CDR3 length: 15; CDR3 DNA: TGCGCCAGCAGCTTGGCTAGCAGGAATGAGGAGACCCAGTACTTC; CDR3 protein: CASSLASRNEETQYF
clone size: many; V gene: TRBV7-2; J gene: TRBJ2-5; D gene: TRBD2; CDR3 length: 17; CDR3 DNA: TGTGCCAGCAGAAGGGATAATAGCGGGGGGCCCCGAGAGACCCAGTACTTC; CDR3 protein: CASRRDNSGGPRETQYF
clone size: few; V gene: TRBV11-2; J gene: TRBJ1-2; D gene: TRBD1; CDR3 length: 14; CDR3 DNA: TGTGCCAGCAGCTTTAGACAGGGGACCTATGGCTACACCTTC; CDR3 protein: CASSFRQGTYGYTF
clone size: NA; V gene: TRBV12-3/TRBV12-4; J gene: TRBJ1-4; D gene: TRBD1; CDR3 length: 15; CDR3 DNA: TGTGCCAGCAGCCGGGACAGGACGAGGAGTGAAAAACTGTTTTTT; CDR3 protein: CASSRDRTRSEKLFF
clone size: many; V gene: TRBV29-1; J gene: TRBJ1-1; D gene: NA; CDR3 length: 10; CDR3 DNA: TGCAGCGCCACAGCGGCGGGAGCTTTCTTT; CDR3 protein: CSATAAGAFF
clone size: few; V gene: TRBV11-2; J gene: TRBJ2-3; D gene: TRBD2; CDR3 length: 18; CDR3 DNA: TGTGCCAGCAGCCCAGTCTTCCGGGGGGGGCCGGGCACAGATACGCAGTATTTT; CDR3 protein: CASSPVFRGGPGTDTQYF
clone size: many; V gene: TRBV20-1; J gene: TRBJ2-7; D gene: NA; CDR3 length: 14; CDR3 DNA: TGCAGTGCTAGAGTTGAAGGGGTCGGATACGAGCAGTACTTC; CDR3 protein: CSARVEGVGYEQYF
clone size: NA; V gene: TRBV4-2; J gene: TRBJ1-1; D gene: NA; CDR3 length: 15; CDR3 DNA: TGTGCCAGCAGCCAAGATTTGTTACTGAACACTGAAGCTTTCTTT; CDR3 protein: CASSQDLLLNTEAFF
clone size: many; V gene: TRBV28; J gene: TRBJ2-7; D gene: NA; CDR3 length: 14; CDR3 DNA: TGTGCCAGCAGTTTCCCAACTAGGGCGGGGGAGCAGTACTTC; CDR3 protein: CASSFPTRAGEQYF
clone size: many; V gene: TRBV29-1; J gene: TRBJ2-3; D gene: TRBD2; CDR3 length: 14; CDR3 DNA: TGCAGCGTGGGGACGGGGGGGAACACAGATACGCAGTATTTT; CDR3 protein: CSVGTGGNTDTQYF
clone size: many; V gene: TRBV5-1; J gene: TRBJ2-1; D gene: NA; CDR3 length: 13; CDR3 DNA: TGCGCCAGCAGGGGTCCCCAAAGGCGGGAGCAGTTCTTC; CDR3 protein: CASRGPQRREQFF
clone size: NA; V gene: TRBV6-1; J gene: TRBJ2-3; D gene: TRBD2; CDR3 length: 15; CDR3 DNA: TGTGCCAGCAGTGAAGCTAGGGGAGGGACAGATACGCAGTATTTT; CDR3 protein: CASSEARGGTDTQYF
clone size: few; V gene: TRBV19; J gene: TRBJ2-7; D gene: NA; CDR3 length: 13; CDR3 DNA: TGTGCCAGTAGTCCCCCCGGACCCTACGAGCAGTACTTC; CDR3 protein: CASSPPGPYEQYF
clone size: NA; V gene: TRBV15; J gene: TRBJ2-1; D gene: TRBD2; CDR3 length: 17; CDR3 DNA: TGTGCCACCAGCAGAGGAAGCGGGACGCGGGAAGGGAATGAGCAGTTCTTC; CDR3 protein: CATSRGSGTREGNEQFF
clone size: few; V gene: TRBV21-1; J gene: TRBJ2-4; D gene: NA; CDR3 length: 15; CDR3 DNA: TGTGCCACAGGACAACCCATCAAAGCCAAAAACATTCAGTACTTC; CDR3 protein: CATGQPIKAKNIQYF
clone size: NA; V gene: TRBV19; J gene: TRBJ2-5; D gene: NA; CDR3 length: 14; CDR3 DNA: TGTGCCAGTAGTATAAGGGACGGCCAAGAGACCCAGTACTTC; CDR3 protein: CASSIRDGQETQYF
clone size: NA; V gene: TRBV9; J gene: TRBJ2-5; D gene: NA; CDR3 length: 14; CDR3 DNA: TGTGCCAGCAGCGTAGGTGTAGGCCGAGAGACCCAGTACTTC; CDR3 protein: CASSVGVGRETQYF
clone size: many; V gene: TRBV5-6; J gene: TRBJ1-2; D gene: NA; CDR3 length: 15; CDR3 DNA: TGTGCCAGCAGCTTGGGGATGGGAACTAACTATGGCTACACCTTC; CDR3 protein: CASSLGMGTNYGYTF
clone size: NA; V gene: TRBV11-2; J gene: TRBJ2-3; D gene: TRBD2; CDR3 length: 18; CDR3 DNA: TGTGCCAGCAGCTCGGGACTAGCGGGGCCCCCAGCTCCAGATACGCAGTATTTT; CDR3 protein: CASSSGLAGPPAPDTQYF
clone size: many; V gene: TRBV5-1; J gene: TRBJ1-2; D gene: NA; CDR3 length: 14; CDR3 DNA: TGCGCCAGCAGCTTGTTGGAGTCTATGAGTGGCTACACCTTC; CDR3 protein: CASSLLESMSGYTF
clone size: NA; V gene: TRBV11-3; J gene: TRBJ2-2; D gene: NA; CDR3 length: 14; CDR3 DNA: TGTGCCAGCAGCTCCGGGGTTAACACCGGGGAGCTGTTTTTT; CDR3 protein: CASSSGVNTGELFF
clone size: many; V gene: TRBV6-6; J gene: TRBJ2-3; D gene: NA; CDR3 length: 12; CDR3 DNA: TGTGCCAGCAGTTACGCCGAGGGTACGCAGTATTTT; CDR3 protein: CASSYAEGTQYF
clone size: few; V gene: TRBV6-2/TRBV6-3; J gene: TRBJ1-5; D gene: NA; CDR3 length: 17; CDR3 DNA: TGTGCCAGCAGCCCAATCCCGACTCGGGGGGTTTATCAGCCCCAGCATTTT; CDR3 protein: CASSPIPTRGVYQPQHF
clone size: many; V gene: TRBV2; J gene: TRBJ2-2; D gene: NA; CDR3 length: 13; CDR3 DNA: TGTGCCACCACCCGGAGCGGGACCGGGGAGCTGTTTTTT; CDR3 protein: CATTRSGTGELFF
clone size: few; V gene: TRBV27; J gene: TRBJ2-3; D gene: NA; CDR3 length: 14; CDR3 DNA: TGTGCCAGCAGTTCGCATCCCCCGGGGGATACGCAGTATTTT; CDR3 protein: CASSSHPPGDTQYF
clone size: many; V gene: TRBV5-5; J gene: TRBJ1-5; D gene: NA; CDR3 length: 17; CDR3 DNA: TGTGCCAGCAGCTTGGGAGGCCCAGGGATCAGCAATCAGCCCCAGCATTTT; CDR3 protein: CASSLGGPGISNQPQHF
clone size: many; V gene: TRBV12-3/TRBV12-4; J gene: TRBJ1-5; D gene: NA; CDR3 length: 14; CDR3 DNA: TGTGCCAGCAGTCCGATTGACAGAGATCAGCCCCAGCATTTT; CDR3 protein: CASSPIDRDQPQHF
clone size: few; V gene: TRBV12-3/TRBV12-4; J gene: TRBJ1-4; D gene: NA; CDR3 length: 11; CDR3 DNA: TGTGCCAGCAGTGGAGGGGCAAGGGTGTTTTTT; CDR3 protein: CASSGGARVFF
clone size: NA; V gene: TRBV5-6; J gene: TRBJ2-1; D gene: TRBD2; CDR3 length: 15; CDR3 DNA: TGTGCCAGCCGGCGGGGGGCTCCCTCCTACAATGAGCAGTTCTTC; CDR3 protein: CASRRGAPSYNEQFF
clone size: many; V gene: TRBV5-1; J gene: TRBJ2-3; D gene: NA; CDR3 length: 14; CDR3 DNA: TGCGCCAGCAGCTTGGGGGACGCCACAGATACGCAGTATTTT; CDR3 protein: CASSLGDATDTQYF
clone size: many; V gene: TRBV4-3; J gene: TRBJ2-1; D gene: NA; CDR3 length: 16; CDR3 DNA: TGCGCCAGCAGCCAAGGAGGCAGGGCCTACCCAGGAGCGCAGTTCTTC; CDR3 protein: CASSQGGRAYPGAQFF
clone size: many; V gene: TRBV7-6; J gene: TRBJ2-7; D gene: NA; CDR3 length: 15; CDR3 DNA: TGTGCCAGCAGCTTAGAGTCTTACAATACCTACGAGCAGTACTTC; CDR3 protein: CASSLESYNTYEQYF
clone size: many; V gene: TRBV4-1; J gene: TRBJ2-5; D gene: NA; CDR3 length: 14; CDR3 DNA: TGCGCCAGCAGCCCAGGGGTCCTGGGAGAGACCCAGTACTTC; CDR3 protein: CASSPGVLGETQYF
clone size: many; V gene: TRBV7-9; J gene: TRBJ1-3; D gene: NA; CDR3 length: 16; CDR3 DNA: TGTGCCAGCACCCGCCGGGACACGAGCCCCGGAAACACCATATATTTT; CDR3 protein: CASTRRDTSPGNTIYF
clone size: few; V gene: TRBV7-9; J gene: TRBJ2-7; D gene: NA; CDR3 length: 12; CDR3 DNA: TGTGCCAGCGGGACCCAAGCCTACGAGCAGTACTTC; CDR3 protein: CASGTQAYEQYF
clone size: NA; V gene: TRBV29-1; J gene: TRBJ2-3; D gene: NA; CDR3 length: 13; CDR3 DNA: TGCAGCGCCCCACAGGGTGGCACAGATACGCAGTATTTT; CDR3 protein: CSAPQGGTDTQYF
clone size: few; V gene: TRBV18; J gene: TRBJ2-6; D gene: NA; CDR3 length: 16; CDR3 DNA: TGTGCCAGCTCACCAATCGGTTCTTCTGGGGCCAACGTCCTGACTTTC; CDR3 protein: CASSPIGSSGANVLTF
clone size: many; V gene: TRBV4-3; J gene: TRBJ2-2; D gene: TRBD1; CDR3 length: 17; CDR3 DNA: TGCGCCAGCAGCCAAGATAGTCGGACAGGGAGCACCGGGGAGCTGTTTTTT; CDR3 protein: CASSQDSRTGSTGELFF
clone size: many; V gene: TRBV4-3; J gene: TRBJ1-2; D gene: TRBD1; CDR3 length: 17; CDR3 DNA: TGCGCCAGCAGCCCCTCTACCGGACAGGCCGGTAACTATGGCTACACCTTC; CDR3 protein: CASSPSTGQAGNYGYTF
clone size: NA; V gene: TRBV12-3/TRBV12-4; J gene: TRBJ2-7; D gene: TRBD2; CDR3 length: 15; CDR3 DNA: TGTGCCAGCACGGGCGGGGGGGTTTTGGAGTACGAGCAGTACTTC; CDR3 protein: CASTGGGVLEYEQYF
clone size: many; V gene: TRBV4-3; J gene: TRBJ2-7; D gene: NA; CDR3 length: 15; CDR3 DNA: TGCGCCAGCAGCCAAGAAGGAGCAGGGTTCTACGAGCAGTACTTC; CDR3 protein: CASSQEGAGFYEQYF
clone size: NA; V gene: TRBV6-1; J gene: TRBJ2-6; D gene: TRBD2; CDR3 length: 15; CDR3 DNA: TGTGCCAGCAGCCCCAGCGGGGACGGGGCCAACGTCCTGACTTTC; CDR3 protein: CASSPSGDGANVLTF
clone size: NA; V gene: TRBV7-2; J gene: TRBJ1-1; D gene: NA; CDR3 length: 16; CDR3 DNA: TGTGCCAGCAGCTTAGAGGCCACCCAGTACGACACTGAAGCTTTCTTT; CDR3 protein: CASSLEATQYDTEAFF
clone size: many; V gene: TRBV5-4; J gene: TRBJ2-2; D gene: TRBD1; CDR3 length: 16; CDR3 DNA: TGTGCCAGCAGTCCGGGACAGGGGGCGAACACCGGGGAGCTGTTTTTT; CDR3 protein: CASSPGQGANTGELFF
clone size: NA; V gene: TRBV14; J gene: TRBJ1-1; D gene: NA; CDR3 length: 13; CDR3 DNA: TGTGCCAGCAGCCAACAGGTGTACACTGAAGCTTTCTTT; CDR3 protein: CASSQQVYTEAFF